This T cell receptor beta chain was captured by sequencing in a study of radiotherapy plus CTLA-4 blockade in lung cancer. Study-level findings and limits: Researchers report tumor-derived TCR clones expanding in blood after radiotherapy plus ipilimumab.

A note on this clone: Its antigen is as yet unknown.

This CDR3 has 17 amino acids. Trimming removed 5 bases from V and 4 bases from J; junction bases left unmatched: 11. Germline values: CDR1 GTSNPN, CDR2 SVGIG (reference sequence). Sequenced by immunoSEQ multiplex PCR; TCRdb stores in-frame clones only, minus some. This table has approximately 45,000 clones, roughly 59% appearing once. The source is a human donor with non-small cell lung cancer who had a partial response to radiotherapy plus ipilimumab. Specimen: peripheral blood, collected from a patient treated with radiotherapy plus ipilimumab. This chain joins TRBV30 and TRBJ2-2; 12 bases line up with TRBD2. The CDR3: CAWERLAGGPITGELFF. CDR3 nucleotide sequence: TGTGCCTGGGAAAGGCTAGCGGGAGGGCCAATCACCGGGGAGCTGTTTTTT.